The source of this TCR beta chain is a study of T cells in tumors after PD-1 blockade. Across the whole study: Prior checkpoint blockade, systemic immunosuppressant use, or anti-cancer therapy within 4 weeks excluded patients. Daily vismodegib 150 mg continued in a subset of anti-PD-1-treated patients. On average, peripheral blood gave around 110,000 TCR templates and 35,000 or so unique clonotypes.

This clone was picked up one time. Its antigen is undetermined. Sequencing used immunoSEQ multiplex PCR; TCRdb keeps in-frame clones, though not all of them. Here the sample spans 61,000 or so clones, about four fifths being singletons. The ends were cut back, 5 bases at V and 3 bases at J, with 8 bases in the middle. Per the germline V gene, CDR1 is MNHEY and CDR2 is SVGEGT. The CDR3 sequence is 13 residues long. Broader study findings: Blood contained about 45% of the tumor's TCR clonotypes.

The source is a human donor with basal cell carcinoma. The chain has TRBV6-2 or TRBV6-3 and TRBJ1-5; D unresolved. This material consisted of PBMCs, taken before anti-PD-1 treatment. The CDR3 DNA is TGTGCCAGCAGTAGGAGACTCAATCAGCCCCAGCATTTT. Its translation is CASSRRLNQPQHF.